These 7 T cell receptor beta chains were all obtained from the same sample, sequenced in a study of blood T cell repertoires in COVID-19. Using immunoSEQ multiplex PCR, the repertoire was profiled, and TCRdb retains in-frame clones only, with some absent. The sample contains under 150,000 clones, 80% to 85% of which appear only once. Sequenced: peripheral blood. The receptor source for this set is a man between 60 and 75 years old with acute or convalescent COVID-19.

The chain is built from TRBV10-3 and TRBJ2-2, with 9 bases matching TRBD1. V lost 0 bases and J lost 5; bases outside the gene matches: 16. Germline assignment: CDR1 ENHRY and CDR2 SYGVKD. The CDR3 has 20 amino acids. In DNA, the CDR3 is TGTGCCATCAGTGAGTCCGGTCCCGGGACAGGGTTCGGAGGTACCGGGGAGCTGTTTTTT. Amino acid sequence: CAISESGPGTGFGGTGELFF.

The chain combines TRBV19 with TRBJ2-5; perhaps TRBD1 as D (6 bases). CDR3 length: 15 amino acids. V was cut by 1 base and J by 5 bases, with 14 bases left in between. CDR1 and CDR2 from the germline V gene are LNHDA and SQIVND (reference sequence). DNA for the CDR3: TGTGCCAGTAGTATAGGAGCCGGACAGCTGGAGACCCAGTACTTC. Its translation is CASSIGAGQLETQYF.

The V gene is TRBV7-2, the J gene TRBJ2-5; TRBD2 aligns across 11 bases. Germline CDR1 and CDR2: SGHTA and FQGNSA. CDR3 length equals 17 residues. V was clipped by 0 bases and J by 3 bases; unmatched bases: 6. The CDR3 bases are TGTGCCAGCAGCTTAGCAAGTAGCGGGGGGGCCAAAGAGACCCAGTACTTC. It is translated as CASSLASSGGAKETQYF.

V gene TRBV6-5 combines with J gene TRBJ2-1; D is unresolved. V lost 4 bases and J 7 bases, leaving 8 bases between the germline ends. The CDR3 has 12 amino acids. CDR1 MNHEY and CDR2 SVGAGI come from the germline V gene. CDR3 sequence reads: CASSSTLNEQFF. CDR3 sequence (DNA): TGTGCCAGCAGTTCCACTTTGAATGAGCAGTTCTTC.

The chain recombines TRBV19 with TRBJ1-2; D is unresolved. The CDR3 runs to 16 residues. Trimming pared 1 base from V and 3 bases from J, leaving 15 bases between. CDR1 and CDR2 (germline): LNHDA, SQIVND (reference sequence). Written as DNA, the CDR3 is TGTGCCAGTAGTATAGTCCCCGCGGGGAAGCACTATGGCTACACCTTC. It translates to CASSIVPAGKHYGYTF.

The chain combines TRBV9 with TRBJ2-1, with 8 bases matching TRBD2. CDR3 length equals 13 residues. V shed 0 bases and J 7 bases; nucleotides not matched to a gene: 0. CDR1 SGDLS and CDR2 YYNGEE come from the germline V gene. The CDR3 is CASSVAGGNEQFF. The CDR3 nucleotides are TGTGCCAGCAGCGTAGCGGGGGGGAATGAGCAGTTCTTC.

The chain's CDR3 is CASSRQHQEPRQYF. The CDR3 DNA reads TGTGCCAGCAGCAGACAGCATCAAGAACCTCGGCAGTACTTC. This rearrangement joins TRBV11-1 to TRBJ2-5; TRBD1 is a possible D gene (5 bases). The V gene's germline CDR1 is SGHAT and CDR2 FQDESV (reference sequence). The CDR3 is 14 residues long. Trimming pared 5 bases from V and 11 bases from J, leaving 21 bases between.